This T cell receptor beta chain was found in a study of blood T cell repertoires in COVID-19. Study details: PBMCs, B-cell-depleted T cells, or T cells were the source of the cDNA or gDNA that made up the material.

TCRdb's table, derived via immunoSEQ multiplex PCR, lists solely in-frame clones and lacks some. The sample lists 210,000 or so clones; around 80% were seen once. The CDR3 runs 14 residues. Germline CDR1 reads SEHNR; CDR2 reads FQNEAQ (reference sequence). V gave up 5 bases and J gave up 8 bases, with 16 bases separating them. V is TRBV7-9 and J is TRBJ2-1, with D unclear. Sequenced: peripheral blood. The receptor comes from an elderly woman with acute or convalescent COVID-19. This CDR3 is CASSLSSVGDEQFF. The CDR3 region has the DNA TGTGCCAGCAGCCTGAGCTCGGTGGGCGATGAGCAGTTCTTC.